This entry describes one TCR beta chain. Its cognate antigen is unknown. These data originate in a study of cytomegalovirus exposure and HLA in healthy donors. Across the study: HLA-typed donors were the source of around 87 million unique TCRs, which an early data release held. Study outcomes and limitations: Certain indistinguishable V segments, among them TRBV6-2 and TRBV6-3, were excluded. Sequences of the TCR beta chain were said to predict the HLA-A and HLA-B alleles of most subjects accurately. Among TCR beta chains, those listed as cytomegalovirus-associated numbered about 160.

Primers included in the PCR were 60 Vbeta and 13 Jbeta primers. Generated by immunoSEQ multiplex PCR, the TCRdb table keeps only in-frame clones and is missing some. Of under 70,000 clones listed, 70% were seen once; the top ten hold approximately 19%. Trimming removed 6 bases from V and 1 base from J, with 15 bases in between. Germline CDR1 reads KGHSH; CDR2 reads LQKENI. This CDR3 is built from 15 residues. This rearrangement joins TRBV18 to TRBJ1-2, with no clear D. This TCR came from a woman aged 55-70 years in good health and CMV-seropositive. What was sequenced was PBMCs. The CDR3 sequence: CASSPGLADNYGYTF. The CDR3 nucleotides are TGTGCCAGCTCCCCGGGATTAGCGGATAACTATGGCTACACCTTC. Based on the CDR3 plus reference TRBV18 and TRBJ1-2, the full variable domain is NAGVMQNPRHLVRRRGQEARLRCSPMKGHSHVYWYRQLPEEGLKFMVYLQKENIIDESGMPKERFSAEFPKEGPSILRIQQVVRGDSAAYFCASSPGLADNYGYTFGSGTRLTVV.